These 19 T cell receptor beta chains came from one sample sequenced in a study of blood T cell repertoires in COVID-19. Sequencing was performed with immunoSEQ multiplex PCR; in TCRdb, only in-frame clones are kept and a portion is missing. The table has more than 200,000 clones, over 75% seen once. Sequenced sample: PBMCs or T cells enriched from blood (not recorded which). These receptors came from a man aged 30 to 45 in a cohort exposed to, infected with or recovered from COVID-19 (not recorded which).

The chain uses TRBV12-3 or TRBV12-4 and TRBJ2-7; unclear D gene. CDR3 size: 13 residues. The ends were cut back, 3 bases at V and 0 bases at J, with 6 bases in the middle. The CDR3 protein is CASSFLFSYEQYF. For the CDR3, the DNA is TGTGCCAGCAGTTTTCTCTTCTCCTACGAGCAGTACTTC.

The V gene is TRBV24-1, the J gene TRBJ1-2, with D possibly TRBD1 on 5 matching bases. This CDR3 has 13 residues. Per germline, CDR1 KGHDR and CDR2 SFDVKD. With 4 bases removed from V and 8 bases from J, the gap between germline ends came to 13 bases. CDR3 DNA: TGTGCCACCAGTGACCTCGACAGTAAAGGCTACACCTTC. Amino acid sequence: CATSDLDSKGYTF.

The rearrangement joins TRBV19 to TRBJ1-1, with unresolved D. From germline, CDR1 is LNHDA and CDR2 SQIVND (reference sequence). The CDR3 sequence is 17 residues long. The V and J ends lost 7 bases and 0 bases respectively, with 21 bases between them. The CDR3 spells CASTFSEGGIMNTEAFF. In nucleotides, the CDR3 is TGTGCCAGTACTTTCTCCGAGGGAGGAATCATGAACACTGAAGCTTTCTTT.

The J gene is TRBJ2-1, the V gene TRBV5-4, with 9 bases that match TRBD2. The V and J ends lost 7 bases and 9 bases, in that order; junction bases with no gene match: 11. From germline, CDR1 is SGHNT and CDR2 YYREEE (reference sequence). This CDR3 region has 14 residues. CDR3 sequence reads: CASGQLAGSGEQFF. CDR3 nucleotide sequence: TGTGCCAGCGGACAGCTAGCGGGATCTGGTGAGCAGTTCTTC.

The V and J genes are TRBV7-9 and TRBJ1-2, with D possibly being TRBD1 (6 bases). Germline V gene data show CDR1 as SEHNR and CDR2 as FQNEAQ (reference sequence). CDR3 length equals 15 residues. Trimming cost V 0 bases and J 6 bases, with 14 bases left between them. DNA for the CDR3: TGTGCCAGCAGCTTAGCGCGAGGGGGTATCGATGGCTACACCTTC. It specifies CASSLARGGIDGYTF.

The rearrangement uses TRBV10-1 and TRBJ2-5; D unclear. Germline CDR1 and CDR2: WNHNN and SYGVQD (reference sequence). The CDR3 covers 12 residues. Trimming took off 9 bases at V and 4 bases at J, with 12 bases between the two ends. The CDR3 DNA sequence: TGCGCCAGAGCATCCATTAGAGAGACCCAGTACTTC. The encoded protein is CARASIRETQYF.

The J gene is TRBJ2-4, the V gene TRBV5-1, with D perhaps matching TRBD1 (6 bases). V was cut by 4 bases and J by 3 bases, with 17 bases left in between. Germline V lookup: CDR1 SGHRS, CDR2 YFSETQ. The CDR3 contains 16 residues. This CDR3 reads CASSGNPDSNKNIQYF. The DNA for the CDR3 is TGCGCCAGCAGCGGAAACCCGGACAGCAACAAAAACATTCAGTACTTC.

The chain is built from TRBV6-2 or TRBV6-3 and TRBJ2-7; the D gene is possibly TRBD1 (5 bases). CDR1 is MNHEY and CDR2 is SVGEGT in the germline V gene. V was shortened by 2 bases and J by 3 bases, with 8 bases between the two germline ends. The CDR3 runs 13 residues. The CDR3: CASSYGAGYEQYF. The CDR3 nucleotides are TGTGCCAGCAGTTACGGGGCAGGCTACGAGCAGTACTTC.

This clone appeared a few times. The chain joins TRBV5-5 to TRBJ2-7, with a tentative D call TRBD1 (7 bases). The CDR3 totals 15 residues. Germline V CDR1 and CDR2: SGHKS, YYEKEE (reference sequence). Trimming shortened V by 0 bases and J by 1 base, and 11 bases separated the two germline ends. The chain's CDR3 is CASSLEPGGSYEQYF. CDR3 nucleotide sequence: TGTGCCAGCAGCTTGGAGCCAGGGGGGTCCTACGAGCAGTACTTC.

This chain uses TRBV10-3 with TRBJ1-6; a weak D match, TRBD1 (5 bases). The V and J ends lost 7 bases and 10 bases respectively, with 14 bases between them. This CDR3 spans 13 amino acids. Germline-derived CDR1 and CDR2 are ENHRY and SYGVKD. For the CDR3, the DNA is TGTGCCATCACCGGTGGGAGGGACTCACCCCTCCACTTT. Amino acids: CAITGGRDSPLHF.

The rearrangement links TRBV24-1 to TRBJ2-1, with 14 bases identical to TRBD2. The V gene's germline CDR1 is KGHDR and CDR2 SFDVKD. With V trimmed by 4 bases and J by 5 bases, 9 bases remained unmatched. The CDR3 is 18 residues long. The CDR3, as DNA: TGTGCCACCAGTGACTACGGGACTAGCGGGAGCCGGCACAATGAGCAGTTCTTC. Translation: CATSDYGTSGSRHNEQFF.

This clone was picked up a small number of times. The chain is built from TRBV27 and TRBJ2-7, with 10 bases identical to TRBD2. The CDR3 runs 18 residues. The V gene's germline CDR1 is MNHEY and CDR2 SMNVEV (reference sequence). V shed 0 bases and J 1 base; nucleotides not matched to a gene: 9. The CDR3 is CASSLSLNGLAESYEQYF. The CDR3 DNA sequence: TGTGCCAGCAGTTTATCTCTCAATGGACTAGCGGAGTCCTACGAGCAGTACTTC.

The table lists this clone with a count of one. This chain connects TRBV6-6 to TRBJ2-7; tentatively, D is TRBD2 (6 bases). V gave up 3 bases and J gave up 5 bases, with 8 bases separating them. The CDR3 is made up of 12 amino acids. Germline CDR1 is MNHNY and CDR2 is SVGAGI (reference sequence). In DNA, the CDR3 is TGTGCCAGCAGTTATCTAGCGAACGAGCAGTACTTC. This gives the protein CASSYLANEQYF.

Of note for this clone: Other DNA sequences in this specimen translate into the identical CDR3. This rearrangement joins TRBV18 to TRBJ2-5, with unresolved D. Germline V CDR1 and CDR2: KGHSH, LQKENI. This CDR3 is 13 amino acids long. Trimming pared 3 bases from V and 4 bases from J, leaving 9 bases between. The chain's CDR3 is CASSPGLGETQYF. The CDR3 nucleotides read TGTGCCAGCTCACCTGGGCTGGGAGAGACCCAGTACTTC.

J is TRBJ2-7 and V is TRBV4-1; maybe TRBD2 (6 bases). Looked up from germline, CDR1 is MGHRA and CDR2 is YSYEKL. V was pared by 4 bases and J by 0 bases, with 13 bases between. The CDR3 length is 15 residues. The CDR3 is CASSLRDSPSYEQYF. In nucleotides, the CDR3 is TGCGCCAGCAGCCTCCGGGACTCTCCCTCCTACGAGCAGTACTTC.

This clone was seen a few times. The rearrangement joins TRBV5-1 to TRBJ2-3, with 10 bases fitting TRBD2. The CDR3 is 19 amino acids. Germline V gene sequence: CDR1 SGHRS, CDR2 YFSETQ. V shed 0 bases, J shed 4 bases, and the junction held 14 bases outside the gene matches. CDR3 amino acids: CASSLAAHTAGGPADTQYF. For the CDR3, the DNA is TGCGCCAGCAGCTTGGCCGCCCACACAGCGGGAGGGCCCGCAGATACGCAGTATTTT.

The gene calls are TRBV7-9 and TRBJ1-2, with 7 bases identical to TRBD1. The V gene end was trimmed by 5 bases and the J gene end by 4 bases; junction bases not matched to a gene: 13. This CDR3 is built from 16 residues. The germline gives CDR1 SEHNR, CDR2 FQNEAQ (reference sequence). This CDR3 is CASSTGTETAIYGYTF. CDR3 DNA: TGTGCCAGCAGCACCGGGACAGAAACTGCCATCTATGGCTACACCTTC.

The chain has TRBV11-3 and TRBJ2-5; weak D call: TRBD2 (6 bases). CDR1 SGHNT and CDR2 YENEEA come from the germline V gene. Between the trimmed V and J ends, which lost 2 bases and 1 base, there was a span of 11 bases. This CDR3 has 15 residues. The DNA for the CDR3 is TGTGCCAGCAGCTTAACTAGCCGCCCCCAAGAGACCCAGTACTTC. It specifies CASSLTSRPQETQYF.

CDR3 protein: CASSIAGTADSYTF. The CDR3 nucleotides are TGTGCCAGTAGTATAGCTGGGACAGCCGACAGCTACACCTTC. The chain links TRBV19 to TRBJ1-2; TRBD1 matches 7 bases. There are 14 residues in the CDR3. V lost 1 base to trimming and J lost 9 bases; unmatched junction nucleotides: 8. The germline V gene has CDR1 LNHDA and CDR2 SQIVND (reference sequence).